The T cell receptor beta chain under discussion was sequenced for a study of T-cell reconstitution after alpha-beta-depleted transplantation in children. The study's findings and limits: Newly produced T cells mostly provided counts and TCRbeta diversity after one year, as hyperexpanded clones declined. The study traced high day-60 TCRbeta diversity in some patients to surviving recipient T cells and thymic progenitors. Reportedly, alpha-beta T cells present about two months post-transplant originated from several hundred expanded clones of graft origin.

With respect to this clonotype: What it binds is unknown.

Library preparation (for TCRbeta) was performed with unique molecular identifiers. Each CDR3 protein gets one entry after TCRdb re-called the PCR reads with MiXCR. The table includes 700,000 or so distinct CDR3 sequences, roughly 13% detected once. V dropped 3 bases and J dropped 5; count of bases not matched to a gene: 7. The germline gives CDR1 DFQATT, CDR2 SNEGSKA (reference sequence). The CDR3 has 14 amino acids. The sequence derives from a girl aged 2-10 years with congenital amegakaryocytic thrombocytopenia, due to receive a stem cell transplant. The material was PBMCs, obtained before TCRalphabeta/CD19-depleted stem cell transplant. The rearrangement uses TRBV20-1 and TRBJ2-1, with 7 nucleotides matching TRBD2. The CDR3 DNA reads TGCAGTGCTAGCTGGCTAGCGGAGGACAATGAGCAGTTCTTC. This codes for CSASWLAEDNEQFF.